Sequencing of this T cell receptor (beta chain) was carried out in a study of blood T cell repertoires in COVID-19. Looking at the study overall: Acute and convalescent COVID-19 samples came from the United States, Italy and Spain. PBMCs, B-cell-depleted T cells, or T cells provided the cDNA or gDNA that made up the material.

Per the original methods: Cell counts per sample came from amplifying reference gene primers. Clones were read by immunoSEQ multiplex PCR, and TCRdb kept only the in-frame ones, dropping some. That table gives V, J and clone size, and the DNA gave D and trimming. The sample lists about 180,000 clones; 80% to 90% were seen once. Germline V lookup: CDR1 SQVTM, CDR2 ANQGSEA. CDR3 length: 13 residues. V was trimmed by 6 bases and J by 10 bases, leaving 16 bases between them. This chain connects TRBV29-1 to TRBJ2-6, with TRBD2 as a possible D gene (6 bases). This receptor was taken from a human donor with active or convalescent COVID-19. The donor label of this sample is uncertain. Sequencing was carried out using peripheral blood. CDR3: CSVDPGLGNVLTF. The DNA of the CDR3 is TGCAGCGTGGATCCGGGACTGGGAAACGTCCTGACTTTC.